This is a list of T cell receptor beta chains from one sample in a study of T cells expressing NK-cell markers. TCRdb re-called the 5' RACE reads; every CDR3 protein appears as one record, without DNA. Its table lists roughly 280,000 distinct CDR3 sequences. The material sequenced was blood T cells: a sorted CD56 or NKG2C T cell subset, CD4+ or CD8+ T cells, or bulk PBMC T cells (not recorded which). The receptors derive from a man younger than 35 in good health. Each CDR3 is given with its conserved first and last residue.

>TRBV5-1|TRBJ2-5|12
CASVGGGETQYF
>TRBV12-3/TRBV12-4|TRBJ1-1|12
CASSLSGTEAFF
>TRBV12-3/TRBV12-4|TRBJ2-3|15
CASSLATVYTDTQYF
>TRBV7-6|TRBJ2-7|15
CASSEGQPRTYEQYF
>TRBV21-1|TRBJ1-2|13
CASSNRDRGCHTF
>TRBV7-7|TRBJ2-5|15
CASSAGLAGVETQYF
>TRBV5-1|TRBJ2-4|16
CASSLTPRGQGHIQYF
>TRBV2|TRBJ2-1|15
CASSARTSGSGEQFF
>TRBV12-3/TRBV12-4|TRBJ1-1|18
CASSLWSSSRVRNAEAFF
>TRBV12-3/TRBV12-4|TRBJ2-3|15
CASSSSGRSTDTQYF
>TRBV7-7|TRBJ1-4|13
CASSPQNNEKLFF
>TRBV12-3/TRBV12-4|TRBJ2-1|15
CASSSPAGGYNEQFF
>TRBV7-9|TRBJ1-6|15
CASSSRTGYNSPLHF
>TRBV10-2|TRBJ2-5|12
CASRDSGRTQYF
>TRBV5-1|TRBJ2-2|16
CASSLGRSGTTGELFF
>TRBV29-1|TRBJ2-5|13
CSVEVQWGETQYF
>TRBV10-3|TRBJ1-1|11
CAAGPGGEAFF
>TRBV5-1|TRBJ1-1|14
CASRPDRAATEAFF
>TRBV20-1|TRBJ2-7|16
CSAPPPAWTSTYEQYF
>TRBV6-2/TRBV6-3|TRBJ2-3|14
CASSYFRLPDTQYF
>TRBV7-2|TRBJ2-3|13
CASSLERTNTQYF
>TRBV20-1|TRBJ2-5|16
CSARDGERLYQETQYF
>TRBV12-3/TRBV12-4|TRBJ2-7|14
CASSPTGVPYEQYF
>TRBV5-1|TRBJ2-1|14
CASSPTGAYNEQFF
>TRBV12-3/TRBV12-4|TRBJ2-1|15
CASSYSGGTGNEQFF
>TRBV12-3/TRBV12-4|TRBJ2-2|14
CASTPDGGTGELFF
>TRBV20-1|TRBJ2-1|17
CSARDARRTSRTNEQFF
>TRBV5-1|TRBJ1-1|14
CASSSEGSVTEAFF
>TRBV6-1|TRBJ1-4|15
CASSVLYRQDEKLFF
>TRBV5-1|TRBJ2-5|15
CASSKSGGQKETQYF
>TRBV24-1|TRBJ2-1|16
CATSDLRGEKYNEQFF
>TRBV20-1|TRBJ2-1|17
CSARDTTGGPTYNEQFF
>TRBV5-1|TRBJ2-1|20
CASSLGDYRLSTHSYNEQFF
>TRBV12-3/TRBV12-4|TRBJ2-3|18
CASSRGTSGRAGADTQYF
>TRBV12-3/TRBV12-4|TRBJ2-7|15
CASSTPTADDYEQYF
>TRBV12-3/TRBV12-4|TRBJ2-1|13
CASTDTGLGEQFF